This TCR beta chain was sequenced during a study of naive and memory T cell subsets. Study-wide findings and caveats: A few larger clonotypes appeared in naive repertoires, especially CD8, possibly memory cells re-expressing CD45RA.

Both TRBC1 and TRBC2 were covered by a beta constant-region primer of two equimolar oligonucleotides. Four rounds of PCR amplified the ligated cDNA using nested alpha and beta constant-region primers plus SP2. TCRdb used MiXCR to reprocess the UMI-ligation and nested PCR reads, holding one entry per CDR3 protein. The data show around 140,000 distinct CDR3 sequences, approximately 20% seen once. The table lists this clonotype with a count of one. Its antigen remains unknown. The CDR3 runs 14 residues. Trimming cost V 2 bases and J 5 bases, with 12 bases left between them. Germline-derived CDR1 and CDR2 are MDHEN and SYDVKM.

Sequences were obtained from naive CD8+ T cells from blood. This TCR was recovered from a human donor in good health. V and J are TRBV28 and TRBJ1-1, with TRBD1 as a possible D gene (5 bases). The CDR3 loop is CASSLPREGTEAFF. CDR3 bases: TGTGCCAGCAGTTTACCCAGGGAGGGGACTGAAGCTTTCTTT.